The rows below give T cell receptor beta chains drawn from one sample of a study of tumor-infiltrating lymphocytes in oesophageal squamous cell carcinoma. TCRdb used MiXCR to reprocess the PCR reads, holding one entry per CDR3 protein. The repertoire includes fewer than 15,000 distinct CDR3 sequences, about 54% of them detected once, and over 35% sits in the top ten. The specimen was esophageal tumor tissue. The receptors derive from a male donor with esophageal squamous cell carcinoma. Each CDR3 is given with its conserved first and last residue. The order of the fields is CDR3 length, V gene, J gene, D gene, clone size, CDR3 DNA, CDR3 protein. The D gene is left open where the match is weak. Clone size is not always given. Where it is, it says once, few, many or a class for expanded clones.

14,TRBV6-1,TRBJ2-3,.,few,TGTGCCAGCACCGAGAGGCGCAGCACAGATACGCAGTATTTT,CASTERRSTDTQYF
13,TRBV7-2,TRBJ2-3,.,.,TGTGCCAGCAGCCCGTACAGGGACGATACGCAGTATTTT,CASSPYRDDTQYF
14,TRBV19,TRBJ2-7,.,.,TGTGCCAGTAGTAGGGCAGTACAGAACTACGAGCAGTACTTC,CASSRAVQNYEQYF
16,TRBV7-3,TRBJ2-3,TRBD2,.,TGTGCCAGCAGCTCAAAAGCGGGAGGGAGCACAGATACGCAGTATTTT,CASSSKAGGSTDTQYF
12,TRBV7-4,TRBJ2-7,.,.,TGTGCCAGCAGCTTCTTCTCCTACGAGCAGTACTTC,CASSFFSYEQYF
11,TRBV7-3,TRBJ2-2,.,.,TGTGCCAGCAGCATCACCGGGGAGCTGTTTTTT,CASSITGELFF
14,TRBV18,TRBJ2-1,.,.,TGTGCCAGCTCACCACGGACAGACAACAATGAGCAGTTCTTC,CASSPRTDNNEQFF
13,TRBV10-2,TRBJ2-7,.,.,TGCGCCAGCAGCGAAGACGGGGCATCCGAGCAGTACTTC,CASSEDGASEQYF
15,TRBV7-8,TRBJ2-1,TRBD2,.,TGTGCCAGCAGCCTTCTAGCGGGGAACTACAATGAGCAGTTCTTC,CASSLLAGNYNEQFF
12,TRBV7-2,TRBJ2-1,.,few,TGTGCCAGCAGCTTAGTCTACAATGAGCAGTTCTTC,CASSLVYNEQFF
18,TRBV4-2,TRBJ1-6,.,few,TGTGCCAGCAGCCAAGAAAAAGGGTTAGGAAAGGGGAATTCACCCCTCCACTTT,CASSQEKGLGKGNSPLHF
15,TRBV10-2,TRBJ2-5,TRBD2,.,TGCGCCAGCAGTGTTTCTAGCGGGGTCCAAGAGACCCAGTACTTC,CASSVSSGVQETQYF
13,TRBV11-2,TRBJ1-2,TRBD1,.,TGTGCCAGCAGTCGACAGGGGAACTATGGCTACACCTTC,CASSRQGNYGYTF
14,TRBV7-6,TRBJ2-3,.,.,TGTGCCAGCAGCTTTACAGCTAGCACAGATACGCAGTATTTT,CASSFTASTDTQYF
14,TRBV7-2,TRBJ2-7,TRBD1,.,TGTGCCAGCAGCTTAAGGACAGGGACCTACGAGCAGTACTTC,CASSLRTGTYEQYF
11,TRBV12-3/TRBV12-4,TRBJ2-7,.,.,TGTGCCAGCAGTTTCGGCTACGAGCAGTACTTC,CASSFGYEQYF
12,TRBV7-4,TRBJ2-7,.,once,TGTGCCAGCAGCTTAATGATCTACGAGCAGTACTTC,CASSLMIYEQYF
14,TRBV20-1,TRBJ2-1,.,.,TGCAGTGCTAGCGGCCGGGGCTCCTACAATGAGCAGTTCTTC,CSASGRGSYNEQFF
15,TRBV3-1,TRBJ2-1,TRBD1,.,TGTGCCAGCAGCCCACCTCCGGGACAGCACAATGAGCAGTTCTTC,CASSPPPGQHNEQFF
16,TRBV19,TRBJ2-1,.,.,TGTGCCAGTATAGGCAGGATCGGCCCGTCCTACAATGAGCAGTTCTTC,CASIGRIGPSYNEQFF
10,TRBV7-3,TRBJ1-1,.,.,TGTGCCAGCACCGGCCGTGGAGCTTTCTTT,CASTGRGAFF
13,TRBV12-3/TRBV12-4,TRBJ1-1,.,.,TGTGCCAGCAGCCTTACAGGGCCCACTGAAGCTTTCTTT,CASSLTGPTEAFF
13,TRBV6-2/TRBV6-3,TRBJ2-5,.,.,TGTGCCAGCAGTCAAAGATGGCAAGAGACCCAGTACTTC,CASSQRWQETQYF
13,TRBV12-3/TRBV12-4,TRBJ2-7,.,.,TGTGCCAGCAGTCTGCTGATAGGTTACGAGCAGTACTTC,CASSLLIGYEQYF
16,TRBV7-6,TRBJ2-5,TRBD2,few,TGTGCCAGCAGCCTCTTAGCGGGGCGCTCCCAAGAGACCCAGTACTTC,CASSLLAGRSQETQYF
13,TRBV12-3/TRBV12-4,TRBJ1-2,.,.,TGTGCCAGCAGTCCCTTGGGGGACTTGGGCTACACCTTC,CASSPLGDLGYTF
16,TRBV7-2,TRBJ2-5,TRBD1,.,TGTGCCAGCAGCTTAGGGGCCGGGACAGGGCAAGAGACCCAGTACTTC,CASSLGAGTGQETQYF
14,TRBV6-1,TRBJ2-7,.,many,TGTGCCAGCAGTACAAGGGACGGACCCTACGAGCAGTACTTC,CASSTRDGPYEQYF
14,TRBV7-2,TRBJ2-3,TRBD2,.,TGTGCCAGCAGGGGACTAGCGGGTGGGGATACGCAGTATTTT,CASRGLAGGDTQYF
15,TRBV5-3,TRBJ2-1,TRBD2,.,TGTGCCAGCAGCTTGGTCGGGGGGGGGCACAATGAGCAGTTCTTC,CASSLVGGGHNEQFF
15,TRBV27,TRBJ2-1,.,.,TGTGCCAGCAGCCGTCCGACAACTTATAATTCACCCCTCCACTTC,CASSRPTTYNSPLHF
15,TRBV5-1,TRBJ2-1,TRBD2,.,TGCGCCAGCAGCTTGGGAAGTACTAGCGGGGGTGAGCAGTTCTTC,CASSLGSTSGGEQFF